Below are 27 T cell receptor beta chains sequenced from a single sample in a study of CD8+ T cells in alopecia areata (dated by TCRdb to 2016 to 2018). Cells from pooled mouse cutaneous lymph nodes were stained for CD4, CD8alpha, NKG2D, NKG2ACE and other markers and then sorted on a BD Influx. Preparation of the library involved the immunoSEQ multiplex PCR assay. RNA was extracted from all samples and reverse transcribed into cDNA as template for TCR sequencing. TCRdb mirrors the immuneACCESS table, restricted to in-frame sequences. Some clones are absent from its copies; in checked studies, under half trace to an unresolved V gene, and the reason for the others is unknown. Listed for this sample are roughly 260,000 clones, none observed only a single time. In total, the top ten clones hold more than 0.95% of the sample. The sequencing sample was made of CD4+ T cells sorted from a lymph node. These receptors were obtained from a C3H/HeJ mouse with alopecia areata. The MHC haplotype that this mouse strain carries is H2-k.

In regard to this clone: The genes and germline here are from mouse. The CDR3 goes on 4 residues after the read ends, and that part is filled in from the germline J gene. J is TRBJ1-1 and V is TRBV19, with D unclear. From germline, CDR1 is FNHDT and CDR2 SITEND (reference sequence). The ends were cut back, 2 bases at V and 4 bases at J, with 12 bases in the middle. The CDR3 totals 14 residues. CDR3 loop: CASSIGRKLTEVFF. The CDR3 bases that were read are TGTGCCAGCAGTATCGGCAGGAAACTCACA.

The sample holds many counts of this clone. These gene names are mouse names. The read ends 4 residues before the CDR3 terminus; that terminus is restored from the germline J gene. This same CDR3 is encoded by further DNA sequences in the sample. The chain uses TRBV13-1 and TRBJ2-2; D unclear. Germline lookup yields CDR1 NSHNY and CDR2 SYGAGN. The length of the CDR3 is 14 residues. Trimming took 2 bases from V and 1 from J, leaving 6 bases between them. The CDR3 region is CASSDRRNTGQLYF. The sequenced CDR3 bases are TGTGCCAGCAGTGACAGGAGAAACACCGGG.

There are a few counts of this clone. Gene names denote mouse genes. The observed sequence ends 4 residues before the CDR3 terminus, with the missing tail filled in from the germline J gene. This sample also contains other DNA sequences that code for the same CDR3. The chain is built from TRBV31 and TRBJ2-3; D possibly corresponds to TRBD1 (6 bases). Between the trimmed V and J ends, which lost 1 base and 3 bases, there was a span of 14 bases. The CDR3 spans 15 residues. Germline V gene lookup returns CDR1 GKSSPN and CDR2 SITVG. CDR3 DNA, as far as it was read: TGTGCCTGGAGTCCCCGGGGGAGGGGGGCAGAA. It is translated as CAWSPRGRGAE. The CDR3 as a whole reads CAWSPRGRGAETLYF. The whole variable domain, filled in from reference TRBV31 and TRBJ2-3, reads AQTIHQWPVAEIKAVGSPLSLGCTIKGKSSPNLYWYWQATGGTLQQLFYSITVGQVESVVQLNLSASRPKDDQFILSTEKLLLSHSGFYLCAWSPRGRGAETLYFGSGTRLTVL.

Comments on this clone: Gene names follow the mouse nomenclature. The read falls 4 residues short of the CDR3 end, and the missing part is taken from the germline J gene. The chain combines TRBV13-1 with TRBJ2-1; a possible D gene is TRBD1 (6 bases). Germline values: CDR1 NSHNY, CDR2 SYGAGN. V was clipped by 0 bases and J by 1 base, with 8 bases between them. This CDR3 region has 15 residues. The CDR3 loop is CASSDGRGNYAEQFF. The covered CDR3 bases are TGTGCCAGCAGTGATGGGAGGGGGAACTATGCT.

This clone was found a few times. Gene names denote mouse genes. Coverage ceases 4 residues before the CDR3 finishes, and the germline J gene fills in the end. The chain is built from TRBV31 and TRBJ2-1; 8 positions match TRBD2. From germline, CDR1 is GKSSPN and CDR2 SITVG. With 0 bases clipped from V and 3 bases from J, the junction kept 4 bases outside the gene matches. This CDR3 has 15 amino acids. Incomplete CDR3 DNA: TGTGCCTGGAGTCTATTCGGGGGGGCCTATGCT. Translation gives CAWSLFGGAYA. From start to end, the CDR3 is CAWSLFGGAYAEQFF.

Points on this clone: Mouse gene names apply. The read terminates 4 residues before the CDR3 end, so the remaining end is supplied by the germline J gene. The V and J genes are TRBV12-1 and TRBJ2-2; possibly TRBD1 for D (5 bases). This CDR3 has 13 residues. V dropped 0 bases and J dropped 6 bases, with 7 bases sitting between them. Germline loops: CDR1 SGHSN, CDR2 HYEKVE. CDR3 amino acids: CASSLGGAGQLYF. Incomplete CDR3 DNA: TGTGCCAGCTCTCTCGGAGGGGCCGGG.

This clone was counted a few times. Germline and genes: mouse. The CDR3 is cut off 4 residues early in the read; its end comes from the germline J gene. The chain links TRBV1 to TRBJ2-7; the match to TRBD2 covers 9 bases. V was pared by 3 bases and J by 3 bases, with 3 bases of the junction left unmatched. The CDR3 is made up of 14 amino acids. The germline CDR1 and CDR2 sequences are NSQYPW and LRSPGD (reference sequence). The CDR3 protein is CTCSARDWDYEQYF. The part of the CDR3 DNA that was read is TGCACCTGCAGTGCCCGGGACTGGGACTAT.

This clone has just a few counts. Mouse gene names and germline throughout. The sequenced fragment ends 4 residues before the CDR3 boundary, so the rest is inferred from the germline J gene. V usage is TRBV19 and J usage is TRBJ1-1, with 9 nucleotides matching TRBD1. CDR3 size: 15 residues. The V gene's germline CDR1 is FNHDT and CDR2 SITEND (reference sequence). The J segment lost 0 bases and the V segment lost 4 bases, leaving 4 bases of the junction unmatched. CDR3 residues: CASSEQGAANTEVFF. CDR3 DNA (partial): TGTGCCAGCAGTGAACAGGGGGCAGCAAACACA.

About this clone: Germline and genes: mouse. The read stops 4 residues short of the end of the CDR3; the missing end is completed from the germline J gene. Other DNA sequences of this sample code for an identical CDR3. This chain joins TRBV1 and TRBJ1-2; weak D call: TRBD1 (6 bases). The germline gives CDR1 NSQYPW, CDR2 LRSPGD (reference sequence). The CDR3 covers 15 residues. V lost 1 base and J 0 bases, leaving 9 bases between the germline ends. This CDR3 reads CTCSAVQGANSDYTF. The sequenced part of the CDR3 DNA is TGCACCTGCAGTGCAGTACAGGGTGCAAACTCC.

This clone was counted only a few times. Any gene name here is a mouse gene name. The observed sequence ends 4 residues before the CDR3 terminus, with the missing tail filled in from the germline J gene. The rearrangement uses TRBV13-2 and TRBJ2-1; TRBD2 matches 8 bases. Germline loops: CDR1 NNHNN, CDR2 SYGAGS (reference sequence). The CDR3 runs 15 residues. J gave up 3 bases and V 7 bases, and 9 bases lay outside the gene matches. CDR3 residues: CASSRPGGSYAEQFF. CDR3 DNA (partial): TGTGCCAGCTCTAGACCTGGGGGGAGCTATGCT.

The table lists this clone with a few counts. Mouse gene names and germline throughout. The read comes to an end 3 residues before the CDR3 does, leaving the germline J gene to fill in the end. The V and J genes are TRBV5 and TRBJ1-6; the D is unclear. TRBJ1-6 is annotated as an ORF whose role is uncertain. V was cut by 3 bases and J by 0 bases, with 6 bases left in between. This CDR3 contains 15 residues. Per the germline V gene, CDR1 is LGHNA and CDR2 is YNLKQL (reference sequence). CDR3 sequence: CASSHGYSYNSPLYF. The sequenced part of the CDR3 DNA is TGTGCCAGCAGCCATGGGTATTCCTATAATTCGCCC.

At least ten counts were recorded for this clone. The genes and germline here are from mouse. The DNA ends 4 residues before the CDR3 does, and the rest of the CDR3 is filled in from the germline J gene. The chain couples TRBV13-1 to TRBJ2-3, with D possibly TRBD2 on 5 matching bases. Germline CDR1 NSHNY, CDR2 SYGAGN. This CDR3 contains 14 residues. V was trimmed by 1 base and J by 1 base, leaving 7 bases between them. The CDR3 sequence: CASSDTLGAETLYF. CDR3 bases read: TGTGCCAGCAGTGATACACTGGGTGCAGAA.

Notes on this clone: Here the gene names and germline are mouse. The read is 4 residues too short to cover the CDR3 end, so that end is filled in from the germline J gene. The V gene is TRBV3, the J gene TRBJ2-5; 14 positions match TRBD2. The V segment lost 5 bases and the J segment 0 bases; nucleotides outside the gene matches: 4. The germline V gene encodes CDR1 SNHLY and CDR2 FYNGKV (reference sequence). This CDR3 has 17 amino acids. Partial CDR3 DNA: TGTGCCAGCAGCGAGGGACTGGGGGGGCGCAACCAAGAC. Its protein product is CASSEGLGGRNQD. In full, the CDR3 is CASSEGLGGRNQDTQYF.

This clone was counted between two and nine times. Germline and genes here are mouse. The read halts 4 residues ahead of the CDR3 end, with the missing end drawn from the germline J gene. The rearrangement joins TRBV13-1 to TRBJ2-7, with a possible D match to TRBD2 (7 bases). This CDR3 is built from 15 residues. Between the trimmed V and J ends, which lost 0 bases and 0 bases, there was a span of 10 bases. The germline gives CDR1 NSHNY, CDR2 SYGAGN. The CDR3 DNA, read in part, is TGTGCCAGCAGTGATGGAGGGGGGGGCTCCTAT. Its translation is CASSDGGGGSY. In full, the CDR3 reads CASSDGGGGSYEQYF.

With regard to this clone: Gene names are mouse gene names. The read falls 4 residues short of the CDR3 end, and the missing part is taken from the germline J gene. Other DNA sequences from this sample encode an identical CDR3 as well. The chain combines TRBV12-1 with TRBJ1-2; a weak D match, TRBD1 (5 bases). Germline values: CDR1 SGHSN, CDR2 HYEKVE. The CDR3 is 14 residues long. Deletions cut 1 base from V and 2 bases from J, with 10 bases between. CDR3 bases read: TGTGCCAGCTCTCTGCCAGGGACTAACTCC. It yields the protein CASSLPGTNS. The whole CDR3 sequence is CASSLPGTNSDYTF.

The sample holds a few counts of this clone. A read error may explain this, as a much larger clone is one base away. Mouse gene names and germline throughout. Sequencing ends 4 residues short of the CDR3 end; the germline J gene provides the rest. In the same sample, other DNA sequences code for this CDR3. The V gene is TRBV13-1, the J gene TRBJ2-7, with D perhaps TRBD2 (7 bases). V was clipped by 1 base and J by 3 bases, with 8 bases between them. The germline V gene has CDR1 NSHNY and CDR2 SYGAGN. The CDR3 consists of 13 residues. CDR3 bases read: TGTGCCAGCAGTGATAGGGGGGGCTAT. Translated, it gives CASSDRGGY. The CDR3, in full, reads CASSDRGGYEQYF.

This clone was observed a handful of times. Gene names are mouse gene names. The CDR3 goes on 4 residues after the read ends, and that part is filled in from the germline J gene. The sample carries other DNA sequences with the same CDR3. The chain employs TRBV1 and TRBJ2-4, with a weak D call TRBD1 (5 bases). CDR1 and CDR2 from the germline V gene are NSQYPW and LRSPGD (reference sequence). This CDR3 region has 12 residues. CDR3 DNA (partial): TGCACCTGCAGTGCGGCAGGGAAC. Translated: CTCSAAGN. The whole CDR3 sequence reads CTCSAAGNTLYF.

This clone has at least ten counts. Genes and germline are mouse. The CDR3 spells CASSQDTGHPYEQYF. Partial CDR3 DNA: TGTGCCAGCAGCCAAGATACGGGACATCCTTAT. This chain joins TRBV5 and TRBJ2-7; TRBD1 is a possible D gene (6 bases). The read stops 4 residues short of the end of the CDR3; the missing end is completed from the germline J gene. Germline CDR1 LGHNA, CDR2 YNLKQL (reference sequence). CDR3 size: 15 residues.

For this clone: The gene names here belong to mouse. Read data end 4 residues before the CDR3 end; the end is taken from the germline J gene. Other nucleotide sequences in the sample specify the same CDR3. V and J are TRBV13-1 and TRBJ2-3; 9 nucleotides match TRBD1. Trimming took 2 bases from V and 1 from J; bases not matched to a gene: 2. The CDR3 length is 15 residues. The germline V gene encodes CDR1 NSHNY and CDR2 SYGAGN. The DNA read from the CDR3 is TGTGCCAGCAGTGACCGGGACAGGGGTGCAGAA. Encoded protein: CASSDRDRGAE. In full, the CDR3 reads CASSDRDRGAETLYF.

This clone was picked up many times. Gene names and germline match the mouse. This same CDR3 is encoded by further DNA sequences in the sample. CDR3 DNA (partial): TGTGCCAGCAGTGATGGAGGGAACTCC. This gives the protein CASSDGGNS. The complete CDR3 protein is CASSDGGNSDYTF. The rearrangement joins TRBV13-3 to TRBJ1-2; D gene unclear. From the germline J gene comes the end of the CDR3, since the read stops 4 residues before it. V dropped 0 bases and J dropped 2 bases, with 5 bases sitting between them. This CDR3 has 13 residues. Germline CDR1 NNHDY, CDR2 SYVADS.

This clone was observed a handful of times. Gene names denote mouse genes. Read data end 4 residues before the CDR3 end; the end is taken from the germline J gene. The chain combines TRBV13-1 with TRBJ2-5, with a weak D call TRBD2 (6 bases). The CDR3 totals 15 residues. CDR1 and CDR2 (germline): NSHNY, SYGAGN. Incomplete CDR3 DNA: TGTGCCAGCAGTGAGCCGGGACTTAAGGGGGAC. Encoded protein: CASSEPGLKGD. The CDR3 in its entirety is CASSEPGLKGDTQYF.

This clone came up a few times. These gene names are mouse names. The sequenced fragment ends 4 residues before the CDR3 boundary, so the rest is inferred from the germline J gene. The chain has TRBV19 and TRBJ1-1; possibly TRBD1 for D (5 bases). The germline CDR1 and CDR2 sequences are FNHDT and SITEND (reference sequence). The CDR3 covers 16 residues. The V end was cut by 0 bases, the J end by 0 bases, with 12 bases between. The sequenced part of the CDR3 DNA is TGTGCCAGCAGTATAGACGGGAGGGGAGCAAACACA. Encoded protein: CASSIDGRGANT. The full-length CDR3 reads as CASSIDGRGANTEVFF.

Details on this clone: Mouse germline and gene names are used. The missing CDR3 end, 4 residues past where the read stops, is filled in from the germline J gene. This chain connects TRBV13-3 to TRBJ2-7; 7 bases agree with TRBD2. J was trimmed by 0 bases and V by 0 bases; bases with no gene match: 9. The V gene's germline CDR1 is NNHDY and CDR2 SYVADS. The CDR3 extends over 17 amino acids. The CDR3 is CASSDARGGTSSYEQYF. CDR3 bases read: TGTGCCAGCAGTGATGCACGGGGGGGGACTAGCTCCTAT.

A few counts support this clone. Germline and genes here are mouse. The sequence runs out 4 residues before the end of the CDR3; the remainder is reconstructed from the germline J gene. The V and J genes are TRBV13-3 and TRBJ2-5; 7 bases align to TRBD1. Germline CDR1 and CDR2: NNHDY and SYVADS. This CDR3 has 15 amino acids. Germline trimming cut 3 bases from V and 0 bases from J; bases unmatched to any gene: 4. The CDR3 bases that were read are TGTGCCAGCAGTGCGACAGGGATTAACCAAGAC. Protein: CASSATGINQD. The CDR3 in full is CASSATGINQDTQYF. Variable domain in full (rest from reference TRBV13-3 and TRBJ2-5): EAAVTQSPRSKVAVTGGKVTLSCHQTNNHDYMYWYRQDTGHGLRLIHYSYVADSTEKGDIPDGYKASRPSQENFSLILELASLSQTAVYFCASSATGINQDTQYFGPGTRLLVL.

Only a few counts were recorded for this clone. These gene names are mouse names. The read halts 4 residues ahead of the CDR3 end, with the missing end drawn from the germline J gene. The sample carries other DNA sequences with the same CDR3. The chain couples TRBV19 to TRBJ2-3; 7 bases line up with TRBD1. In germline, CDR1 is FNHDT, CDR2 SITEND (reference sequence). The trim removed 3 bases at V and 1 base at J, leaving 2 bases unmatched. The CDR3 is 14 amino acids. CDR3 DNA (partial): TGTGCCAGCAGTACAGGGGGAGGTGCAGAA. It translates to CASSTGGGAE. The whole CDR3 region reads CASSTGGGAETLYF.

This clone has a handful of counts. Gene names and germline refer to mouse. The read ends 4 residues early relative to the CDR3; the germline J gene fills the gap. The V and J genes are TRBV13-1 and TRBJ2-1, with TRBD1 matching 12 bases. CDR1 and CDR2 (germline): NSHNY, SYGAGN. V lost 5 bases, J lost 6 bases, and 3 bases stayed unmatched. The CDR3 has 14 residues. CDR3 DNA, as far as it was read: TGTGCCAGCAGAGGGACAGGGGGCGGTGCT. This gives the protein CASRGTGGGA. The entire CDR3 is CASRGTGGGAEQFF.

This clone has only a few counts. Gene and germline names: mouse. The CDR3 is cut off 3 residues early in the read; its end comes from the germline J gene. Other DNA sequences from this sample encode an identical CDR3 as well. The V call is TRBV13-1, the J call TRBJ1-6, with D unclear. TRBJ1-6 counts as an open reading frame of uncertain function. The V and J ends lost 3 bases and 7 bases respectively, with 5 bases between them. Per the germline V gene, CDR1 is NSHNY and CDR2 is SYGAGN. The CDR3 is 12 residues long. The CDR3 spells CASSGQNSPLYF. CDR3 bases read: TGTGCCAGCAGTGGTCAAAATTCGCCC.